The text below deals with one T cell receptor (beta chain). Its antigen is not yet known. The input lacks base qualities; no much larger clone sits a single base away. The sample originates from a study of OX40 agonist ivuxolimab in advanced cancers. About the full investigation: Ivuxolimab, which targeted the costimulatory receptor OX40 (CD134), was an agonistic, fully human IgG2 monoclonal antibody. Intravenous ivuxolimab was administered to patients every 2 weeks at six dose levels: 0.01, 0.1, 0.3, 1.5, 3 and 10 mg/kg. Prior anti-PD-1, anti-PD-L1 or anti-CTLA-4 therapy was permitted, and 40% of dose-escalation patients had received checkpoint inhibitors. The paper reports the monotherapy dose-escalation portion (N of about 51 patients) of the phase I ivuxolimab trial. Of the approximately 50 patients in dose escalation, about 19 had hepatocellular carcinoma, some 15 had melanoma, 9 had renal cell carcinoma and 9 had head and neck cancer. Partial responses occurred in three dose-escalation patients: two with cutaneous melanoma and one with hepatocellular carcinoma. The point of sequencing TCRbeta in the periphery was to test whether ivuxolimab changed TCR sequence diversity and drove clonal T-cell expansion. A male proportion of about 79% and a mean age of 60 years, ranging from about 20 to 79, were recorded for the dose-escalation cohort.

To sequence the TCRbeta CDR3 region, genomic DNA was isolated from the sorted cells. The immunoSEQ Assay was used to sequence the TCRbeta CDR3 regions. In TCRdb, the immuneACCESS table is reduced to in-frame sequences with V and J assigned. These tables do not hold every clone; where another copy was compared, an unresolved V gene accounts for under half, and the others remain unexplained. This sample holds about 86,000 clones; about 90% were observed only once. The top ten constitute roughly 8.9% of the sample. Findings and caveats that apply to the study as a whole: In the 0.1-3.0 mg/kg groups, partial responders were among the patients with the lowest normalized peripheral clonal expansion, particularly in CD8+ T cells. Which antigens the clonally expanded peripheral T cells were specific for was not determined. At doses from 0.1 to 3.0 mg/kg, clonal expansion was seen in both CD4+ and CD8+ blood T cells between baseline and week 6. After ivuxolimab, CD8+ T cells had more expanded clones than CD4+ T cells on average. Low levels of normalized T-cell clonal expansion were also shown by some nonresponding patients.

Measured from the cysteine to the phenylalanine, the CDR3 is 16 residues long. The CDR3 DNA has 48 bases and is translated from base 1. V trim: 4 bases; J trim: 1 base; unmatched bases: 9. For CDR1 and CDR2, the germline V gene (reference sequence) lists SGHAT and FQDESV. Patients with autoimmune disease history or receiving systemic immunosuppression were excluded from the trial. Peripheral blood for TCR sequencing was collected from all dose cohorts at baseline, on cycle 4 day 1, and on cycle 7 day 1. The samples were taken from a phase I, first-in-human, multicenter, open-label dose-escalation trial of ivuxolimab. The trial enrolled adults with locally advanced or metastatic head and neck squamous cell, hepatocellular, melanoma or renal cell carcinoma. CD4+ and CD8+ T cells were sorted separately from peripheral blood before TCR sequencing.

Material: CD4+ or CD8+ T cells sorted from blood, obtained in a trial of the OX40 agonist ivuxolimab. This sequence originates from an adult with an advanced solid tumor such as melanoma, head and neck, liver or kidney cancer. This sequence uses TRBV11-1 and TRBJ2-5, with 7 middle bases fitting TRBD2. This receptor carries the CDR3 CASSSFRGGPQETQYF. The sequence in DNA is TGTGCCAGCAGCTCCTTTCGGGGAGGGCCCCAAGAGACCCAGTACTTC.